This is a list of T cell receptor beta chains from one sample in a study of T-cell reconstitution after alpha-beta-depleted transplantation in children. TCRdb called the PCR reads again in MiXCR, with one record for every CDR3 protein. The sample holds about 980,000 distinct CDR3 sequences, about 29% seen once. The source was PBMCs, mostly from graft donor cells, collected 360 days after TCRalphabeta/CD19-depleted stem cell transplant. The receptor set was obtained from a boy under two years old who had a stem cell transplant for SCID, so the T cells may come from the graft donor. CDR3s include the opening cysteine and the closing phenylalanine or tryptophan. A D gene is named only where the DNA matches it firmly. Clone size is not always given. Where it is, it says once, few, many or a class for expanded clones.

TRBV4-1	once	-	TRBJ2-1	TGCGCCAGCAGCCAAGATCCGCCCTACAATGAGCAGTTCTTC	CASSQDPPYNEQFF
TRBV5-5	-	TRBD1	TRBJ2-3	TGTGCCAGCAGCTTGACGCCAGGGGGTGGGGATACGCAGTATTTT	CASSLTPGGGDTQYF
TRBV9	-	-	TRBJ2-2	TGTGCCAGCAGCGCCCTCAGGGGTAAGGGCACCGGGGAGCTGTTTTTT	CASSALRGKGTGELFF
TRBV3-1	-	TRBD2	TRBJ2-1	TGTGCCAGCAAGCCGGGACTACCCTACAATGAGCAGTTCTTC	CASKPGLPYNEQFF
TRBV12-3/TRBV12-4	-	TRBD2	TRBJ2-1	TGTGCCAGCAGAAACCGACTAGCGGGGGCATACAATGAGCAGTTCTTC	CASRNRLAGAYNEQFF
TRBV18	-	-	TRBJ1-1	TGTGCCAGCTCACCACAATACGGGACAAGCGGTCTTAACACTGAAGCTTTCTTT	CASSPQYGTSGLNTEAFF
TRBV5-6	few	TRBD2	TRBJ2-5	TGTGCCAGCAGCTTGTATGTGGGACTACGAGAGACCCAGTACTTC	CASSLYVGLRETQYF
TRBV27	few	-	TRBJ1-1	TGTGCCAGCAGTCGGCGGGAGACAGGAGGCGTGAACACTGAAGCTTTCTTT	CASSRRETGGVNTEAFF
TRBV19	few	TRBD2	TRBJ2-1	TGTGCCAGTACCAGAGGTAGCGGGGACAATGAGCAGTTCTTC	CASTRGSGDNEQFF
TRBV5-1	-	TRBD2	TRBJ2-1	TGCGCCAGCAGCGCTGGGACTAGCGGGGGACCATACAATGAGCAGTTCTTC	CASSAGTSGGPYNEQFF
TRBV19	few	-	TRBJ2-2	TGTGCCAGTAGTTGGGGACAATGGAACACCGGGGAGCTGTTTTTT	CASSWGQWNTGELFF
TRBV5-5	-	-	TRBJ2-1	TGTGCCAGCAGTCTCCGGGCGGGGCGCTTATCCTACAATGAGCAGTTCTTC	CASSLRAGRLSYNEQFF
TRBV4-3	-	-	TRBJ2-7	TGCGCCAGCAGCCAAGAGGTGGGCGAGCAGTACTTC	CASSQEVGEQYF
TRBV7-2	-	-	TRBJ1-1	TGTGCCAGCAGCTTAGTAGTGGTCACTGAAGCTTTCTTT	CASSLVVVTEAFF
TRBV27	-	TRBD2	TRBJ2-1	TGTGCCAGCAGTACAAGACTGGGGGGGTCGAACTACAATGAGCAGTTCTTC	CASSTRLGGSNYNEQFF
TRBV20-1	few	TRBD1	TRBJ2-5	TGCAGTGCGCGGACAGGGAACCTCCAAGAGACCCAGTACTTC	CSARTGNLQETQYF
TRBV5-1	-	-	TRBJ2-2	TGCGCCAGCAGCGACAGGCTTCCAAACACCGGGGAGCTGTTTTTT	CASSDRLPNTGELFF
TRBV5-1	-	-	TRBJ2-1	TGCGCCAGCAGCCTTTGGATGGCAGCGAATGAGCAGTTCTTC	CASSLWMAANEQFF
TRBV25-1	-	-	TRBJ2-7	TGTGCCAGCGGGGGACGGAGGGCCTACGAGCAGTACTTC	CASGGRRAYEQYF
TRBV12-3/TRBV12-4	few	-	TRBJ2-7	TGTGCCAGCAGTTTCGGGACGGCGGGCTCCTACGAGCAGTACTTC	CASSFGTAGSYEQYF
TRBV10-3	few	-	TRBJ1-2	TGTGCCATCAGTGCAGGGAATAACTATGGCTACACCTTC	CAISAGNNYGYTF
TRBV4-3	few	-	TRBJ2-7	TGCGCCAGCAGCCAAGCTCCGCATTACGAGCAGTACTTC	CASSQAPHYEQYF
TRBV28	-	-	TRBJ1-5	TGTGCCAGCACCTACTCTGGGGGGAAGAGTCAGCCCCAGCATTTT	CASTYSGGKSQPQHF
TRBV20-1	-	-	TRBJ2-5	TGCAGTGCTAGAGAGGCGCGCAGCGTTAAAGAGACCCAGTACTTC	CSAREARSVKETQYF
TRBV20-1	-	-	TRBJ2-1	TGCAGCGGCACCGGGACCCAGGGTGGTTGGAAGTTCTTC	CSGTGTQGGWKFF
TRBV5-1	few	-	TRBJ2-3	TGCGCCAGCAGCTTCGGGGACATACATAGGGCAGATACGCAGTATTTT	CASSFGDIHRADTQYF
TRBV12-3/TRBV12-4	few	-	TRBJ2-2	TGTGCCAGCAGCCCAAGGAGGGGCCCCGGGGAGCTGTTTTTT	CASSPRRGPGELFF
TRBV30	-	-	TRBJ1-5	TGTGCCTGGAGTGGAACCAGGGATAGCAATCAGCCCCAGCATTTT	CAWSGTRDSNQPQHF
TRBV4-3	-	-	TRBJ1-4	TGCGCCAGCAGCCATACGGGAGCAACTAATGAAAAACTGTTTTTT	CASSHTGATNEKLFF
TRBV4-1	few	-	TRBJ2-3	TGCGCCAGCAGCCAGTTCCAGGGCAAGAGCACAGATACGCAGTATTTT	CASSQFQGKSTDTQYF
TRBV4-3	few	-	TRBJ2-5	TGCGCCAGCAGCCGCCAGGCAGGAGAGACCCAGTACTTC	CASSRQAGETQYF
TRBV9	many	-	TRBJ2-2	TGTGCCAGCAGCGTTTGGGGATTCTCCGGGGAGCTGTTTTTT	CASSVWGFSGELFF
TRBV6-1	few	-	TRBJ1-2	TGTGCCAGCAGCTCCGACGCAGACTATGGCTACACCTTC	CASSSDADYGYTF
TRBV3-1	-	-	TRBJ2-1	TGTGCCAGCGCTGTAGGGTCTACGGATGAGCAGTTCTTC	CASAVGSTDEQFF
TRBV30	few	-	TRBJ2-3	TGTGCCTGGAGTGTACTTGACGGGGGAGACACAGATACGCAGTATTTT	CAWSVLDGGDTDTQYF
TRBV15	once	-	TRBJ2-5	TGTGCCACCAGCAGAGATGGGGCTACCCCAGGGGAGACCCAGTACTTC	CATSRDGATPGETQYF
TRBV29-1	few	-	TRBJ2-3	TGCAGCGTTGGGGGCTACACAGATACGCAGTATTTT	CSVGGYTDTQYF
TRBV29-1	-	TRBD2	TRBJ2-1	TGCAGCGTTGAAGGGGGAGGACTAGCGGGAGGCTATGAGCAGTTCTTC	CSVEGGGLAGGYEQFF
TRBV2	many	-	TRBJ1-1	TGTGCCAGCAGTGAAACGGAGAGGAACACTGAAGCTTTCTTT	CASSETERNTEAFF
TRBV6-2/TRBV6-3	-	-	TRBJ2-5	TGTGCCAGCAGTTACGATCCCCACGGACAAGAGACCCAGTACTTC	CASSYDPHGQETQYF
TRBV7-2	-	-	TRBJ2-3	TGTGCCAGCAGCCCAAGGGACGGTAAGAGCACAGATACGCAGTATTTT	CASSPRDGKSTDTQYF
TRBV20-1	few	-	TRBJ2-3	TGCAGTGCTAGAGTTCGTCCCCCTAGCACAGATACGCAGTATTTT	CSARVRPPSTDTQYF
TRBV27	few	TRBD2	TRBJ2-7	TGTGCCAGCAGCCCCTCCAGCGGGGGGATCTCCTACGAGCAGTACTTC	CASSPSSGGISYEQYF